This T cell receptor (beta chain) was sequenced during a study of coeliac disease. Study summary: The study queried TRBV7-2 bias without high-resolution HLA data.

General study results and limits: Control samples showed higher TRB and TRG clonality than intraepithelial and lamina propria samples in active celiac disease. Most TRB amino acid sequences occurred in only one sample.

V lost 1 base, J lost 6 bases, and 13 bases lay in between. In germline, CDR1 is LGHNA, CDR2 YSLEER. The CDR3 has 15 amino acids. In the case of this clone: What it recognizes is unknown.

Produced via immunoSEQ multiplex PCR; TCRdb's table is partial and in-frame only. The data show about 5,400 clones, approximately 50% seen once. This receptor was identified in a woman younger than 45 with active celiac disease. This chain connects TRBV4-3 to TRBJ2-1; D uncertain. The specimen sequenced was intraepithelial lymphocytes from the gut. This CDR3 is CASSQGVGDPNEQFF. The CDR3 DNA reads as TGCGCCAGCAGCCAAGGGGTAGGAGACCCCAATGAGCAGTTCTTC.